The rows below give T cell receptor beta chains drawn from one sample of a study of shared clonotypes between healthy human individuals. Repertoires were generated with immunoSEQ multiplex PCR, while TCRdb's copy carries only in-frame clones and drops some. The data contain over a million clones, 98% of them singletons. Source material: naive CD4+ T cells sorted from blood. The receptors shown here come from a man between 25 and 39 years old in good health. CDR3s include the opening cysteine and the closing phenylalanine or tryptophan. A D gene is named only where the DNA matches it firmly. Size is omitted from some rows. Given values are once, few, many or a class for expanded clones.

abundance	d_gene	v_gene	j_gene	CDR3nt	CDR3aa
NA	NA	TRBV7-9	TRBJ2-7	TGTGCCAGCAGCCCTGGCGGGGCAGGGGTTACCTACGAGCAGTACTTC	CASSPGGAGVTYEQYF
NA	TRBD2	TRBV28	TRBJ2-7	TGTGCCAGCAGCCAAGGGACTAGCTGGCCCTACGAGCAGTACTTC	CASSQGTSWPYEQYF
NA	NA	TRBV6-1	TRBJ2-7	TGTGCCAGCAGTGAAGAGGGGACGGGGGTCTACGAGCAGTACTTC	CASSEEGTGVYEQYF
NA	NA	TRBV19	TRBJ2-3	TGTGCCAGTAGTATAGACTCGGGAGCAGATACGCAGTATTTT	CASSIDSGADTQYF
NA	TRBD1	TRBV11-2	TRBJ2-7	TGTGCCAGCAGCGCCGGGACAGGGAACTACGAGCAGTACTTC	CASSAGTGNYEQYF
once	TRBD1	TRBV2	TRBJ1-5	TGTGCCAGCAGTGCGGGACAGGGTTATCAGCCCCAGCATTTT	CASSAGQGYQPQHF
NA	TRBD2	TRBV4-1	TRBJ2-3	TGCGCCAGCAGCCCAGGACTAGCGGAGTCAGATACGCAGTATTTT	CASSPGLAESDTQYF
NA	TRBD1	TRBV5-4	TRBJ2-1	TGTGCCAGCAGCTTGGCCCCCGGGACAGGGGTGGGCAATGAGCAGTTCTTC	CASSLAPGTGVGNEQFF
NA	TRBD1	TRBV14	TRBJ1-1	TGTGCCAGCAGCGTACGGACAGGGGGTTCGGCTGAAGCTTTCTTT	CASSVRTGGSAEAFF
NA	NA	TRBV5-4	TRBJ1-2	TGTGCCAGCAGCTCGGGGGTCGGGGCTAACTATGGCTACACCTTC	CASSSGVGANYGYTF
NA	NA	TRBV18	TRBJ1-1	TGTGCCAGCTCACCTCGCCGGGCATTGCCTGAAGCTTTCTTT	CASSPRRALPEAFF